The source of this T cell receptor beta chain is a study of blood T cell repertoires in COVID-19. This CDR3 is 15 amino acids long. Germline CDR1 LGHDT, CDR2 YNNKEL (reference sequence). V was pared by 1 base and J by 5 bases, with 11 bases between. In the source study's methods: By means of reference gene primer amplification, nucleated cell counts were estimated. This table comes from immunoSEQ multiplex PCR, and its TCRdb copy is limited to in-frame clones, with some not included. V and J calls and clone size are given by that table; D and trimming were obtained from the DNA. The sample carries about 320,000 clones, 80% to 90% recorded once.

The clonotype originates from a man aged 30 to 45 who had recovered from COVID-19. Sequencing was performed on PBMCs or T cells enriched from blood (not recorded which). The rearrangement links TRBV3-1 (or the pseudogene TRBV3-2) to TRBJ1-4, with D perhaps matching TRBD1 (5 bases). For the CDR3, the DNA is TGTGCCAGCAGCCAAGTCGGCAGGGTCAATGAAAAACTGTTTTTT. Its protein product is CASSQVGRVNEKLFF.